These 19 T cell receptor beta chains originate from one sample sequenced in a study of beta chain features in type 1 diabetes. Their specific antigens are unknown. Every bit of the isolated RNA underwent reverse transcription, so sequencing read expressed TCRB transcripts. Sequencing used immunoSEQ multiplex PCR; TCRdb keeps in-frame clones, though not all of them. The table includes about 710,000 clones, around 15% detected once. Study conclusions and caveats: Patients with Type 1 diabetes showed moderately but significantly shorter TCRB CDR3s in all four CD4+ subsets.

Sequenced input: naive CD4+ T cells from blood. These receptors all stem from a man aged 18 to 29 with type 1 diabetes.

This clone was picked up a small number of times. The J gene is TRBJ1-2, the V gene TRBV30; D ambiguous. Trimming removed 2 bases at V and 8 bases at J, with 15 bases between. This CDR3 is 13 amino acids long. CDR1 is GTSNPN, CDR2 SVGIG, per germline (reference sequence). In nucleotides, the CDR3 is TGTGCCTGGAGTAGGCTTGACGGGCTCGGCTACACCTTC. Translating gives CAWSRLDGLGYTF.

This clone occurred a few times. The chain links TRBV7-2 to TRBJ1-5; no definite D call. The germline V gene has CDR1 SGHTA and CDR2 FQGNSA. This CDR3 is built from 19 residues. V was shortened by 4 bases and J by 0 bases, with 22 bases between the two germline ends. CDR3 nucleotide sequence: TGTGCCAGCAGCTCCTCGGTAGGGCGCAGACCCCTTAGCAATCAGCCCCAGCATTTT. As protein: CASSSSVGRRPLSNQPQHF.

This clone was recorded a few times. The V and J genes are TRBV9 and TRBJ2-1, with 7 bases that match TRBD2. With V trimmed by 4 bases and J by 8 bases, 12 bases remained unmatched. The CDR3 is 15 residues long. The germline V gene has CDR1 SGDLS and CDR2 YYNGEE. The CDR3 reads CASSPRTRFADEQFF. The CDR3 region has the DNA TGTGCCAGCAGCCCGAGGACTAGATTCGCCGATGAGCAGTTCTTC.

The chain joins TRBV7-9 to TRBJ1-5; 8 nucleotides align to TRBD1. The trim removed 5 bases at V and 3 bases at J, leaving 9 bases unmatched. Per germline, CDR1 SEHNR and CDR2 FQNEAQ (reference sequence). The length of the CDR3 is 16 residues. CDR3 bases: TGTGCCAGCAGCCCCGGGACAGGCTTATTCAATCAGCCCCAGCATTTT. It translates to CASSPGTGLFNQPQHF.

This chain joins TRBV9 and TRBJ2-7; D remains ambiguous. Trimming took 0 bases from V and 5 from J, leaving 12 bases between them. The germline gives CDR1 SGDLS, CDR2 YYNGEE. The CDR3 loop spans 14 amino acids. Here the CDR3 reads CASSVATMDDEQYF. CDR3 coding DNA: TGTGCCAGCAGCGTAGCTACCATGGACGACGAGCAGTACTTC.

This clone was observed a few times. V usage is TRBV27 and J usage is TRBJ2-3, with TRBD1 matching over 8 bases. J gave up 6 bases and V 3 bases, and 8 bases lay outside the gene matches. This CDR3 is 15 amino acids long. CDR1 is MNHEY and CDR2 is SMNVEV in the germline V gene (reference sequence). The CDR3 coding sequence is TGTGCCAGCAGTTTTAAGGACAGGGCGTGGGATACGCAGTATTTT. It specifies CASSFKDRAWDTQYF.

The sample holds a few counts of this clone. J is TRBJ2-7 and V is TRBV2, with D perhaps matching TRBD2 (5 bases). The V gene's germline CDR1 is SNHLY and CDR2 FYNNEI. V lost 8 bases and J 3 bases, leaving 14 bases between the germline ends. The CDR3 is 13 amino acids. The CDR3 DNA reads TGTGCCAGCGGACTCCTAGGCGGCTACGAGCAGTACTTC. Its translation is CASGLLGGYEQYF. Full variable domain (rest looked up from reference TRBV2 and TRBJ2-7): EPEVTQTPSHQVTQMGQEVILRCVPISNHLYFYWYRQILGQKVEFLVSFYNNEISEKSEIFDDQFSVERPDGSNFTLKIRSTKLEDSAMYFCASGLLGGYEQYFGPGTRLTVT.

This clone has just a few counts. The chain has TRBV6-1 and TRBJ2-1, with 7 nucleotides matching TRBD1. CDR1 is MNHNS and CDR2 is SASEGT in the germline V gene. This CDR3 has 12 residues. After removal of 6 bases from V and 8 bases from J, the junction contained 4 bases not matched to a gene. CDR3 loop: CASRSQGDEQFF. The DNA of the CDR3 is TGTGCCAGCAGGTCTCAGGGGGATGAGCAGTTCTTC.

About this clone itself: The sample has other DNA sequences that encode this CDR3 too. CDR3 sequence (DNA): TGTGCCAGCTCACCCGACTACGAGCAGTACTTC. This sequence encodes CASSPDYEQYF. The genes are TRBV18 and TRBJ2-7; D is uncertain. Germline values: CDR1 KGHSH, CDR2 LQKENI. Deletions cut 3 bases from V and 3 bases from J, with 3 bases between. The CDR3 contains 11 residues.

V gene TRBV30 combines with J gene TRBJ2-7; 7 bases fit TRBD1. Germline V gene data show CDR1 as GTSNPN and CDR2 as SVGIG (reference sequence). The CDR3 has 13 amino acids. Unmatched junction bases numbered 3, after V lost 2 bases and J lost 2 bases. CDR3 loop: CAWSSTGAYEQYF. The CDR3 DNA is TGTGCCTGGAGTTCTACAGGGGCCTACGAGCAGTACTTC.

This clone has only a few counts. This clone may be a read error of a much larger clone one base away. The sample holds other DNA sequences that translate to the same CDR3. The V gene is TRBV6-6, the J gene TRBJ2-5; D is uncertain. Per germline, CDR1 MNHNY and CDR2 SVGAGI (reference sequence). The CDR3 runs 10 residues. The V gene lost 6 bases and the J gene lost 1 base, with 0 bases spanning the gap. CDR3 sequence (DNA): TGTGCCAGCAGCCAAGAGACCCAGTACTTC. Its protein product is CASSQETQYF.

The CDR3 spells CASSFNKEETQYF. CDR3 nucleotide sequence: TGCGCCAGCAGCTTCAACAAAGAAGAGACCCAGTACTTC. This chain connects TRBV5-1 to TRBJ2-5; D ambiguous. Germline-derived CDR1 and CDR2 are SGHRS and YFSETQ. This CDR3 is 13 amino acids long. The V gene lost 2 bases and the J gene lost 3 bases, with 8 bases spanning the gap.

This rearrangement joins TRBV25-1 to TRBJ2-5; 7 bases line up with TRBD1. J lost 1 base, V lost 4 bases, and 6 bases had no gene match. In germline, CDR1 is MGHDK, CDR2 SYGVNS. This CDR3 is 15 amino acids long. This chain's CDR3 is CASSGMDRLQETQYF. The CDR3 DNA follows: TGTGCCAGCAGTGGCATGGACAGGCTCCAAGAGACCCAGTACTTC.

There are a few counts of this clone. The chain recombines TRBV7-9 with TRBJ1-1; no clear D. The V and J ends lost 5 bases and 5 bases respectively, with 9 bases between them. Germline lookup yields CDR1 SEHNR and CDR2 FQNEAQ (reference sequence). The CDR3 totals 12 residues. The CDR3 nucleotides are TGTGCCAGCAGCGCCGTTCGGACTGAAGCTTTCTTT. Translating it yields CASSAVRTEAFF.

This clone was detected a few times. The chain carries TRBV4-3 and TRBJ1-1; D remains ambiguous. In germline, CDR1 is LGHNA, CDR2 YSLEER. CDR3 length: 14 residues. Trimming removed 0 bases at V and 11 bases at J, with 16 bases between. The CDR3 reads CASSQDRAQRTAFF. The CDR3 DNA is TGCGCCAGCAGCCAAGATAGGGCGCAAAGGACGGCTTTCTTT.

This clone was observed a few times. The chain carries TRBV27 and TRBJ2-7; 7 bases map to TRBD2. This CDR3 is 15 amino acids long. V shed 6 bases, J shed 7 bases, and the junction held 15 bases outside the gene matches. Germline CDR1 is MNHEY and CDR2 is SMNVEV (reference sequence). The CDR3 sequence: CASSPGASGDSEQYF. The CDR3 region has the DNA TGTGCCAGCAGCCCCGGGGCTAGCGGAGACTCGGAGCAGTACTTC.

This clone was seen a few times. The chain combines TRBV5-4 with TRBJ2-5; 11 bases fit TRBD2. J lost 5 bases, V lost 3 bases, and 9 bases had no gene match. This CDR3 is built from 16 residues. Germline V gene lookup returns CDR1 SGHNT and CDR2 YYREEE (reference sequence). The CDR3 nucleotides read TGTGCCAGCAGCTGGACCCTAGCGGGGGGAGAGGAGACCCAGTACTTC. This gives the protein CASSWTLAGGEETQYF.

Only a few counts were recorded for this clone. CDR3 amino acids: CASSPGGPYNEQFF. The CDR3 DNA follows: TGTGCCAGCAGTCCAGGGGGGCCCTACAATGAGCAGTTCTTC. This rearrangement joins TRBV6-5 to TRBJ2-1, with a weak D call TRBD1 (7 bases). Germline V CDR1 and CDR2: MNHEY, SVGAGI. The germline V and J ends were trimmed by 5 bases and 2 bases, with 10 bases remaining between them. CDR3 length equals 14 residues.

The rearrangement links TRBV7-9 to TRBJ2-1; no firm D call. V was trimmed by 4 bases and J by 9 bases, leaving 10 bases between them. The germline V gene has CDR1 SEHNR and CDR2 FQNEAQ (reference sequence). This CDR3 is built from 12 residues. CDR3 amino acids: CASSSPPPEQFF. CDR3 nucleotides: TGTGCCAGCAGCTCCCCCCCACCTGAGCAGTTCTTC.